The 19 T cell receptor beta chains presented below share a single source sample, sequenced in a study of cytotoxic CD8 clonotypes in ibrutinib-treated CLL. Method: immunoSEQ multiplex PCR; TCRdb's copy keeps in-frame clones and lacks some. The sample carries some 22,000 clones, approximately 72% recorded once. The sequences come from PBMCs, collected before ibrutinib treatment. The source of these receptors is a human donor with chronic lymphocytic leukemia.

The genes are TRBV5-1 and TRBJ2-3; tentative D call: TRBD2 (5 bases). V shed 4 bases and J shed 6 bases, with 9 bases lying between them. CDR1 is SGHRS and CDR2 is YFSETQ in the germline V gene. The CDR3 covers 12 residues. CDR3 bases: TGCGCCAGCAGCCCGACGGGGGATACGCAGTATTTT. As protein: CASSPTGDTQYF.

J is TRBJ1-1 and V is TRBV5-1, with D uncertain. Germline loops: CDR1 SGHRS, CDR2 YFSETQ. The V end was cut by 0 bases, the J end by 1 base, with 7 bases between. The CDR3 has 14 residues. CDR3 amino acids: CASSLVGRNTEAFF. The CDR3 DNA sequence: TGCGCCAGCAGCTTGGTCGGGAGGAACACTGAAGCTTTCTTT.

The gene calls are TRBV18 and TRBJ1-2; 7 nucleotides align to TRBD1. The J segment lost 2 bases and the V segment lost 3 bases, leaving 9 bases of the junction unmatched. This CDR3 comprises 16 residues. Germline V gene sequence: CDR1 KGHSH, CDR2 LQKENI. CDR3 sequence reads: CASSPSQTGQNYGYTF. CDR3 bases: TGTGCCAGCTCACCCTCCCAGACAGGGCAGAACTATGGCTACACCTTC. The full variable domain, its missing parts supplied by reference TRBV18 and TRBJ1-2, is NAGVMQNPRHLVRRRGQEARLRCSPMKGHSHVYWYRQLPEEGLKFMVYLQKENIIDESGMPKERFSAEFPKEGPSILRIQQVVRGDSAAYFCASSPSQTGQNYGYTFGSGTRLTVV.

This clone was detected only a few times. The chain has TRBV7-9 and TRBJ1-2, with D unresolved. Trimming left V 1 base short and J 5 bases short, with 8 bases between. The CDR3 loop spans 13 amino acids. The germline CDR1 and CDR2 sequences are SEHNR and FQNEAQ (reference sequence). CDR3 nucleotides: TGTGCCAGCAGCTTAGGAGGAGCATATGGCTACACCTTC. Amino acids: CASSLGGAYGYTF.

This clone came up a few times. The chain's CDR3 is CASSQPSGDANEQFF. CDR3 nucleotides: TGTGCCAGCAGCCAACCTAGCGGAGACGCCAATGAGCAGTTCTTC. The chain is built from TRBV4-2 and TRBJ2-1; TRBD2 agrees at 7 bases. The CDR3 totals 15 residues. Trimming took 2 bases from V and 6 from J; bases not matched to a gene: 7. CDR1 and CDR2 from the germline V gene are LGHNA and YNFKEQ.

The chain links TRBV5-4 to TRBJ1-2; D not resolved. The CDR3 runs to 13 residues. Per the germline V gene, CDR1 is SGHNT and CDR2 is YYREEE (reference sequence). Trimming pared 4 bases from V and 3 bases from J, leaving 10 bases between. The CDR3: CASSRTDYYGYTF. The CDR3 DNA reads TGTGCCAGCAGCCGGACCGATTACTATGGCTACACCTTC.

The chain's CDR3 is CASRSRGPQETQYF. DNA of the CDR3: TGTGCCAGCAGGTCCCGAGGTCCTCAAGAGACCCAGTACTTC. This rearrangement joins TRBV7-9 to TRBJ2-5; no clear D gene. The CDR3 totals 14 residues. CDR1 and CDR2 (germline): SEHNR, FQNEAQ (reference sequence). V lost 6 bases, J lost 2 bases, and 13 bases lay in between.

This chain joins TRBV12-5 and TRBJ2-7; 7 bases align to TRBD1. This CDR3 contains 13 residues. CDR1 is LGHNT and CDR2 is FRNRAP in the germline V gene. With 6 bases clipped from V and 12 bases from J, the junction kept 14 bases outside the gene matches. The DNA of the CDR3 is TGTGCTAGTGGACAACCGGGACAGTGGGCTCTGTACTTC. Its translation: CASGQPGQWALYF.

This sequence joins TRBV6-6 and TRBJ2-5; 9 bases map to TRBD1. Trimming cost V 4 bases and J 5 bases; bases outside gene matches: 5. Germline CDR1 and CDR2: MNHNY and SVGAGI (reference sequence). The length of the CDR3 is 14 residues. For the CDR3, the DNA is TGTGCCAGCAGTTCGCCAGGGACAGGGGAGACCCAGTACTTC. Amino acids: CASSSPGTGETQYF.

This clone has just one count. J is TRBJ1-2 and V is TRBV19; maybe TRBD1 (5 bases). From germline, CDR1 is LNHDA and CDR2 SQIVND (reference sequence). Trimming stripped 6 bases from V and 3 bases from J, with 11 bases between. There are 13 residues in the CDR3. CDR3 amino acids: CASRETAHYGYTF. In DNA, the CDR3 is TGTGCCAGTAGGGAGACAGCTCACTATGGCTACACCTTC.

The V gene is TRBV7-9, the J gene TRBJ2-7; D is possibly TRBD1 (5 bases). The CDR3 loop spans 15 amino acids. Germline V CDR1 and CDR2: SEHNR, FQNEAQ (reference sequence). V was clipped by 4 bases and J by 4 bases, with 17 bases between them. In DNA, the CDR3 is TGTGCCAGCAGCTACGGACAAGGCTTCCAGTACGAGCAGTACTTC. This codes for CASSYGQGFQYEQYF.

The rearrangement joins TRBV7-9 to TRBJ2-7; a possible D gene is TRBD2 (7 bases). The germline gives CDR1 SEHNR, CDR2 FQNEAQ (reference sequence). This CDR3 is 14 amino acids long. Trimming left V 4 bases short and J 7 bases short, with 17 bases between. The CDR3: CASSSGGGEGEQYF. The CDR3 DNA follows: TGTGCCAGCAGCTCTGGGGGGGGCGAAGGTGAGCAGTACTTC.

V is TRBV11-2 and J is TRBJ2-1; D is ambiguous. The germline V gene has CDR1 SGHAT and CDR2 FQNNGV. V shed 1 base and J shed 1 base, with 8 bases lying between them. The CDR3 extends over 15 amino acids. The CDR3 reads CASSLGTQSYNEQFF. In nucleotides, the CDR3 is TGTGCCAGCAGCTTAGGGACCCAATCCTACAATGAGCAGTTCTTC.

The table lists this clone with a few counts. The V and J genes are TRBV19 and TRBJ1-1; D remains ambiguous. The V gene lost 4 bases and the J gene lost 7 bases, with 10 bases spanning the gap. Germline CDR1 and CDR2: LNHDA and SQIVND (reference sequence). This CDR3 is built from 12 residues. As DNA, the CDR3 is TGTGCCAGTAGTAGAGGGTCCGGTGAAGCTTTCTTT. Residues: CASSRGSGEAFF.

V gene TRBV4-1 combines with J gene TRBJ2-7; TRBD1 or TRBD2 may be the D gene (6 bases each). V was clipped by 1 base and J by 4 bases, with 14 bases between them. CDR1 and CDR2 (germline): MGHRA, YSYEKL. The CDR3 sequence is 15 residues long. The chain's CDR3 is CASSQVGGIVYEQYF. The CDR3 nucleotides read TGCGCCAGCAGCCAAGTAGGGGGGATCGTGTACGAGCAGTACTTC.

The chain carries TRBV5-4 and TRBJ2-7; possibly TRBD2 for D (6 bases). There are 13 residues in the CDR3. V gave up 3 bases and J gave up 3 bases, with 10 bases separating them. Germline CDR1 and CDR2: SGHNT and YYREEE (reference sequence). CDR3 loop: CASSSPGDYEQYF. In DNA, the CDR3 is TGTGCCAGCAGCTCCCCGGGAGACTACGAGCAGTACTTC.

This chain links TRBV19 with TRBJ2-3, with TRBD2 matching 8 bases. Trimming cost V 3 bases and J 4 bases; bases outside gene matches: 6. CDR1 and CDR2 from the germline V gene are LNHDA and SQIVND (reference sequence). The CDR3 consists of 15 residues. The CDR3 here is CASSIQAGASDTQYF. CDR3 DNA: TGTGCCAGTAGTATCCAAGCGGGAGCTTCAGATACGCAGTATTTT.

This chain uses TRBV28 with TRBJ2-3, with TRBD2 as a possible D gene (5 bases). CDR3 length equals 14 residues. The germline gives CDR1 MDHEN, CDR2 SYDVKM. Trimming removed 3 bases from V and 1 base from J, with 8 bases in between. The CDR3 DNA is TGTGCCAGCAGTTTCCTTAGCGGCACAGATACGCAGTATTTT. Its translation is CASSFLSGTDTQYF.

The V gene is TRBV5-4, the J gene TRBJ1-1; a weak D match, TRBD1 (5 bases). The length of the CDR3 is 13 residues. Trimming removed 5 bases from V and 7 bases from J, with 15 bases in between. Germline CDR1 and CDR2: SGHNT and YYREEE (reference sequence). CDR3: CASRLDGGGEAFF. CDR3 nucleotide sequence: TGTGCCAGCAGACTTGACGGGGGAGGTGAAGCTTTCTTT.